The 10 T cell receptor beta chains below come from one sample, sequenced in a study of CD8 T cells in ankylosing spondylitis (dated by TCRdb to 2016 to 2017). The receptor library was made with 5' RACE. The instrument was an Illumina HiSeq 2500. TCRdb passed the public sequencing reads through fastp at Q25 and MiXCR, retaining productive beta sequences. Every distinct CDR3 protein forms one entry, paired with its most common genes and DNA. The sample has some 130,000 distinct CDR3 sequences on record, about 10% of them singletons. Of the sample, less than 5% falls within the top ten clones. Material for sequencing was blood, either unsorted or a sorted T cell fraction (not recorded which). The receptors were gathered from a female donor with ankylosing spondylitis or in good health (not recorded which).

This clonotype came up many times. The germline gene is not matched at one end of the junction; a read error may be the cause. The chain links TRBV7-2 to TRBJ2-3; 7 positions match TRBD2. This CDR3 contains 14 residues. Germline loops: CDR1 SGHTA, CDR2 FQGNSA. The CDR3 reads CASTLAGSTDTQYF. The CDR3 DNA reads as TGTGCCAGCACCTTAGCGGGTAGCACAGATACGCAGTATTTT.

The chain combines TRBV5-6 with TRBJ2-7; the D is unclear. V gave up 0 bases and J gave up 7 bases, with 5 bases separating them. This CDR3 spans 11 amino acids. Germline CDR1 is SGHDT and CDR2 is YYEEEE. The CDR3: CASSLEQEQYF. In nucleotides, the CDR3 is TGTGCCAGCAGCTTGGAACAGGAGCAGTACTTC.

In its sample, this clonotype was seen many times. The chain is built from TRBV5-1 and TRBJ2-7; 7 bases fit TRBD1. Germline V gene lookup returns CDR1 SGHRS and CDR2 YFSETQ. CDR3 length: 14 residues. The V gene end was trimmed by 0 bases and the J gene end by 3 bases; junction bases not matched to a gene: 3. CDR3 sequence reads: CASSLEQGIYEQYF. The CDR3 bases are TGCGCCAGCAGCTTGGAACAGGGGATCTACGAGCAGTACTTC.

In this sample, this clonotype turned up many times. The V gene is TRBV12-3 or TRBV12-4, the J gene TRBJ1-5; TRBD1 is a possible D gene (6 bases). This CDR3 is 16 amino acids long. Trimming removed 5 bases at V and 1 base at J, with 15 bases between. The CDR3, as DNA: TGTGCCAGCAGTGCCCAGGGGCTTTGGAGCAATCAGCCCCAGCATTTT. Translation: CASSAQGLWSNQPQHF.

Many counts were recorded for this clonotype. A much larger clone differs by one base, so this may be a read error. The chain combines TRBV4-2 with TRBJ1-1; 7 positions agree with TRBD1. CDR1 and CDR2 (germline): LGHNA, YNFKEQ. The ends lost 1 base at V and 5 bases at J; junction bases unmatched: 1. This CDR3 is built from 13 residues. The CDR3 here is CASSQGGQTEAFF. The CDR3 DNA is TGTGCCAGCAGCCAAGGGGGACAGACTGAAGCTTTCTTT.

The V gene is TRBV10-3, the J gene TRBJ1-1; 10 nucleotides align to TRBD1. J gave up 8 bases and V 11 bases, and 11 bases lay outside the gene matches. Germline V gene data show CDR1 as ENHRY and CDR2 as SYGVKD. This CDR3 has 13 residues. The CDR3 is CAPTGTGALEAFF. The CDR3 coding sequence is TGTGCCCCCACCGGGACAGGGGCTTTAGAAGCTTTCTTT.

This clonotype came up many times. The chain recombines TRBV25-1 with TRBJ2-5, with 11 bases that match TRBD2. CDR3 length: 15 amino acids. The ends lost 5 bases at V and 5 bases at J; junction bases unmatched: 7. Germline V gene sequence: CDR1 MGHDK, CDR2 SYGVNS. The DNA for the CDR3 is TGTGCCAGCAGTCTCGGGACTAGCGGAAGGGAGACCCAGTACTTC. It translates to CASSLGTSGRETQYF. Supplemented by reference TRBV25-1 and TRBJ2-5, the full variable domain reads EADIYQTPRYLVIGTGKKITLECSQTMGHDKMYWYQQDPGMELHLIHYSYGVNSTEKGDLSSESTVSRIRTEHFPLTLESARPSHTSQYLCASSLGTSGRETQYFGPGTRLLVL.

This clonotype was counted only a few times. This chain connects TRBV5-5 to TRBJ1-2, with TRBD1 as a possible D gene (5 bases). CDR1 and CDR2 from the germline V gene are SGHKS and YYEKEE (reference sequence). V lost 6 bases, J lost 2 bases, and 14 bases lay in between. The CDR3 totals 14 residues. The CDR3 is CASTGTAVNYGYTF. The CDR3 DNA reads as TGTGCCAGCACCGGGACTGCAGTAAACTATGGCTACACCTTC.

This clonotype was observed at least ten times. The chain has TRBV29-1 and TRBJ2-7, with unresolved D. The CDR3 is 11 residues long. V lost 4 bases and J 4 bases, leaving 8 bases between the germline ends. CDR1 SQVTM and CDR2 ANQGSEA come from the germline V gene. The CDR3 loop is CSVGYSYEQYF. The CDR3 DNA is TGCAGCGTTGGCTACAGTTACGAGCAGTACTTC.

There are many counts of this clonotype. The chain joins TRBV20-1 to TRBJ2-7; 14 nucleotides align to TRBD2. The J segment lost 0 bases and the V segment lost 3 bases, leaving 4 bases of the junction unmatched. Germline values: CDR1 DFQATT, CDR2 SNEGSKA (reference sequence). The CDR3 length is 16 residues. The CDR3 DNA reads TGCAGTGCTAGGGGGACTAGCGGGGGAACCTCCTACGAGCAGTACTTC. Translated, it gives CSARGTSGGTSYEQYF.